Listed below are T cell receptor beta chains from one sample, sequenced in a study of T cell responses to AZD1222 COVID-19 vaccine. Repertoires were generated with immunoSEQ multiplex PCR, while TCRdb's copy carries only in-frame clones and drops some. Of around 140,000 clones listed, 91% are singletons. The starting material was peripheral blood, obtained 28 days after the second dose of the MenACWY control vaccine. The source is an adult who received the MenACWY meningococcal vaccine as a control. CDR3s include the opening cysteine and the closing phenylalanine or tryptophan. Fields, in order: D gene, clone size, J gene, V gene, CDR3 DNA, CDR3 protein. A D gene is named only where the DNA matches it firmly. Expanded clones are given a class, and other clones once, few, many or no size at all.

D: NA
size: NA
J: TRBJ1-2
V: TRBV7-2
DNA: TGTGCCAGCAGCTCCGAATGGAGCGACTATGGCTACACCTTC
CDR3: CASSSEWSDYGYTF

D: NA
size: NA
J: TRBJ1-1
V: TRBV18
DNA: TGTGCCAGCTCACCCGGGGAGTACACTGAAGCTTTCTTT
CDR3: CASSPGEYTEAFF

D: NA
size: NA
J: TRBJ2-7
V: TRBV13
DNA: TGTGCCAGCAGCTTAGGCGGACAGAAGTCCTACGAGCAGTACTTC
CDR3: CASSLGGQKSYEQYF

D: NA
size: once
J: TRBJ2-2
V: TRBV9
DNA: TGTGCCAGCAGCGTTTACCAGGGAGGCGACACCGGGGAGCTGTTTTTT
CDR3: CASSVYQGGDTGELFF

D: NA
size: NA
J: TRBJ1-2
V: TRBV4-3
DNA: TGCGCCAGCAGCCAAGAATCCGGGGCTGGCTACACCTTC
CDR3: CASSQESGAGYTF

D: NA
size: NA
J: TRBJ2-5
V: TRBV19
DNA: TGTGCCAGTAGTATCATAGGGGGGGAGACCCAGTACTTC
CDR3: CASSIIGGETQYF

D: NA
size: NA
J: TRBJ1-4
V: TRBV4-3
DNA: TGCGCCAGCAGCCCCAGAGGAGGTGCAACTAATGAAAAACTGTTTTTT
CDR3: CASSPRGGATNEKLFF

D: NA
size: NA
J: TRBJ2-3
V: TRBV7-2
DNA: TGTGCCAGCAGCTCGCCAAGCACAGATACGCAGTATTTT
CDR3: CASSSPSTDTQYF

D: TRBD2
size: NA
J: TRBJ2-1
V: TRBV30
DNA: TGTGCCGGTAGCGGGGGTGATGGTAGGGAGCAGTTCTTC
CDR3: CAGSGGDGREQFF

D: NA
size: NA
J: TRBJ2-1
V: TRBV6-4
DNA: TGTGCCAGCAGTTGGGGACGGGAGACCCCCAAGAATGAGCAGTTCTTC
CDR3: CASSWGRETPKNEQFF

D: NA
size: NA
J: TRBJ1-4
V: TRBV21-1
DNA: TGTGCCAGCAGCAAAGGCAAACGGGGGGCCCCGAATGAAAAACTGTTTTTT
CDR3: CASSKGKRGAPNEKLFF

D: TRBD1
size: NA
J: TRBJ2-5
V: TRBV18
DNA: TGTGCCAGCTCATCTCAGACAGGGACGAACCAAGAGACCCAGTACTTC
CDR3: CASSSQTGTNQETQYF

D: NA
size: once
J: TRBJ2-7
V: TRBV28
DNA: TGTGCCAGCAGTCCTGTACGAGATCAAACCTACGAGCAGTACTTC
CDR3: CASSPVRDQTYEQYF

D: TRBD2
size: NA
J: TRBJ2-6
V: TRBV9
DNA: TGTGCCAGCAGGCCGGGACTAGCGAAATCTGGGGCCAACGTCCTGACTTTC
CDR3: CASRPGLAKSGANVLTF

D: NA
size: once
J: TRBJ2-7
V: TRBV6-2/TRBV6-3
DNA: TGTGCTAGCAGTTACCTGGGGGCCGAGCAGTACTTC
CDR3: CASSYLGAEQYF

D: NA
size: NA
J: TRBJ2-5
V: TRBV25-1
DNA: TGTGCCAGCAGTGAATCCTACGGGGCGAGGGAGACCCAGTACTTC
CDR3: CASSESYGARETQYF

D: NA
size: NA
J: TRBJ2-2
V: TRBV11-3
DNA: TGTGCCAGCAGCACACACCCGGGCACCGGGGAGCTGTTTTTT
CDR3: CASSTHPGTGELFF

D: TRBD2
size: NA
J: TRBJ2-1
V: TRBV5-4
DNA: TGTGCCAGCAGCCTGGGGGGGGAATCCTACAATGAGCAGTTCTTC
CDR3: CASSLGGESYNEQFF

D: NA
size: NA
J: TRBJ1-2
V: TRBV19
DNA: TGTGCCAGTAGTATTGCCCGGGGAGCTAACTATGGCTACACCTTC
CDR3: CASSIARGANYGYTF

D: NA
size: NA
J: TRBJ2-2
V: TRBV6-1
DNA: TGTGCCAGCAGTGAGTGGAACACCGGGGAGCTGTTTTTT
CDR3: CASSEWNTGELFF

D: TRBD1
size: NA
J: TRBJ2-1
V: TRBV2
DNA: TGTGCCAGCAGTGAGGACAGGGGCAATGAGCAGTTCTTC
CDR3: CASSEDRGNEQFF

D: TRBD2
size: NA
J: TRBJ2-3
V: TRBV30
DNA: TGTGCCTGGAGTGGTCTAGCGGACACAGATACGCAGTATTTT
CDR3: CAWSGLADTDTQYF

D: NA
size: NA
J: TRBJ2-7
V: TRBV7-2
DNA: TGTGCCAGCAGCTTAGTCCCTATAGGGTCGAGCTCCTACGAGCAGTACTTC
CDR3: CASSLVPIGSSSYEQYF

D: NA
size: NA
J: TRBJ1-1
V: TRBV29-1
DNA: TGCAGCGTTGAAGATACAGGTGAAGCTTTCTTT
CDR3: CSVEDTGEAFF

D: NA
size: NA
J: TRBJ2-4
V: TRBV24-1
DNA: TGTGCCACCAGTCGGGACCTTGCGCACCCGGCCAAAAACATTCAGTACTTC
CDR3: CATSRDLAHPAKNIQYF

D: TRBD2
size: NA
J: TRBJ2-5
V: TRBV11-3
DNA: TGTGCCAGCAGTCATATTCGGTTTAGCGGGAGGAGCCAAGAGACCCAGTACTTC
CDR3: CASSHIRFSGRSQETQYF

D: NA
size: medium-sized
J: TRBJ2-1
V: TRBV7-9
DNA: TGTGCCAGCAGCCCCAAGTCGTCGGCGAGCAACAATGAGCAGTTCTTC
CDR3: CASSPKSSASNNEQFF

D: NA
size: NA
J: TRBJ1-5
V: TRBV2
DNA: TGTGCCAGCAGTGCCCCAGGGGCGGGACAGCCCCAGCATTTT
CDR3: CASSAPGAGQPQHF

D: NA
size: NA
J: TRBJ2-7
V: TRBV18
DNA: TGTGCCAGCTCACCACCTGGCGGCTCCTACGAGCAGTACTTC
CDR3: CASSPPGGSYEQYF

D: NA
size: NA
J: TRBJ2-3
V: TRBV28
DNA: TGTGCCAGCAGCCCAATAGCGACCGACGCAGATACGCAGTATTTT
CDR3: CASSPIATDADTQYF

D: NA
size: NA
J: TRBJ2-7
V: TRBV7-2
DNA: TGTGCCAGCAGCTACAACAGGGTGAGCGAGCAGTACTTC
CDR3: CASSYNRVSEQYF

D: NA
size: NA
J: TRBJ1-2
V: TRBV28
DNA: TGTGCCAGCAGTCAGGGTAGGGTGCGTGGCTACACCTTC
CDR3: CASSQGRVRGYTF

D: NA
size: NA
J: TRBJ2-7
V: TRBV30
DNA: TGTGCCTGGAGTGTAATAGGGATCGAGCAGTACTTC
CDR3: CAWSVIGIEQYF